Below, one T cell receptor (beta chain) is given with its context. Its antigen is as yet unknown. The sample originates from a study of T cell repertoires in cytomegalovirus infection. TCRdb itself ran the reads through MiXCR, one entry per CDR3 protein. The table lists about 260,000 distinct CDR3 sequences, 12% to 15% of them singletons. Whole-study results and caveats: Adding up the frequency of public TCR beta families identified people who carried CMV plus the relevant HLA. Ex vivo, HLA-C-restricted CMV-specific TCR beta clonotypes prevailed over the rest of the response.

Germline V gene lookup returns CDR1 LNHDA and CDR2 SQIVND (reference sequence). Trimming stripped 3 bases from V and 6 bases from J, with 8 bases between. The length of the CDR3 is 12 residues. The receptor was isolated from a human donor in good health (CMV status not recorded). Some clones in this sample may be carry-over from other donors' samples. This chain joins TRBV19 and TRBJ1-2; no clear D gene. Sequencing input: PBMCs. In DNA form, the CDR3 reads TGTGCCAGTAGTATGAAGCGGGATGGCTACACCTTC. It specifies CASSMKRDGYTF.